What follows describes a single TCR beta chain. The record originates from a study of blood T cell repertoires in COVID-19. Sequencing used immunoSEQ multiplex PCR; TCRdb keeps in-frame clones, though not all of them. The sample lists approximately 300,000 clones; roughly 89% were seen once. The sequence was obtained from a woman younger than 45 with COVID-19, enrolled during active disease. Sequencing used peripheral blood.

CDR3 in DNA: TGTGCCAGTACCACAGGGCGTTCACCCCTCCACTTT. Amino acid sequence: CASTTGRSPLHF. V and J are TRBV19 and TRBJ1-6, with a possible D match to TRBD1 (6 bases). The V and J ends lost 7 bases and 9 bases respectively, with 10 bases between them. The CDR3 runs 12 residues. Germline V gene data show CDR1 as LNHDA and CDR2 as SQIVND (reference sequence).